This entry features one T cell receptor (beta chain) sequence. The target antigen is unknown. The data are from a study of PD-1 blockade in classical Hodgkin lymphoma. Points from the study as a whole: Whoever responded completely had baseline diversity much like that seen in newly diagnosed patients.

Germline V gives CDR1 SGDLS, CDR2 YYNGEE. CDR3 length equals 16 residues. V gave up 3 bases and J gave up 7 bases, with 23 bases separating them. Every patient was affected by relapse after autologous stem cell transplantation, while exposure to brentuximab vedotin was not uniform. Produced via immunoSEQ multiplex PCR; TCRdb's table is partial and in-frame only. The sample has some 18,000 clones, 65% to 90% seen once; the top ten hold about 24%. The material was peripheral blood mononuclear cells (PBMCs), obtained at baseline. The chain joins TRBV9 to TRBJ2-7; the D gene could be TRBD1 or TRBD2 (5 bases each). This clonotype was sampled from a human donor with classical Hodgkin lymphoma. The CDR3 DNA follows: TGTGCCAGCAGCGAGGGGACCCATTCTTCCACGGGGGAGCAGTACTTC. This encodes CASSEGTHSSTGEQYF.